These 20 T cell receptor beta chains were all obtained from the same sample, sequenced in a study of blood T cell repertoires in COVID-19 (dated by TCRdb to about 2020). The receptor library was made with the immunoSEQ multiplex PCR assay. Drawn from immuneACCESS, this table holds only the in-frame rearrangements with V and J called that TCRdb kept. Clones are partly lost; checked studies trace under half to an unresolved V gene and leave the rest unexplained. The sample table shows more than 25,000 clones, and 80% to 90% are seen once. Around 30% of the sample rests with the top ten. The specimen sequenced was peripheral blood. Every receptor here comes from a woman aged 80 or over with COVID-19, enrolled during active disease.

The J gene is TRBJ2-3, the V gene TRBV3-1 (or the pseudogene TRBV3-2), with 10 bases that match TRBD2. With 0 bases clipped from V and 8 bases from J, the junction kept 5 bases outside the gene matches. CDR3 length: 15 amino acids. From germline, CDR1 is LGHDT and CDR2 YNNKEL (reference sequence). CDR3 residues: CASSQDASGGRTQYF. DNA of the CDR3: TGTGCCAGCAGCCAAGACGCTAGCGGGGGTCGTACGCAGTATTTT.

The V call is TRBV19, the J call TRBJ1-2, with D possibly matching TRBD1 (6 bases). Deletions cut 3 bases from V and 8 bases from J, with 19 bases between. The germline V gene has CDR1 LNHDA and CDR2 SQIVND (reference sequence). The CDR3 covers 15 residues. CDR3 in amino acids: CASSMTPGQWDGYTF. DNA for the CDR3: TGTGCCAGTAGTATGACACCCGGACAGTGGGACGGCTACACCTTC.

The gene calls are TRBV11-2 and TRBJ2-2; 8 bases are a match to TRBD2. Germline assignment: CDR1 SGHAT and CDR2 FQNNGV. The ends lost 4 bases at V and 8 bases at J; junction bases unmatched: 12. There are 16 residues in the CDR3. The DNA of the CDR3 is TGTGCCAGCAGCTCGGTGGAGGCTAGCGGGCGGGGGGAGCTGTTTTTT. It codes for CASSSVEASGRGELFF.

The V and J genes are TRBV6-5 and TRBJ1-1; no firm D call. The V gene's germline CDR1 is MNHEY and CDR2 SVGAGI. This CDR3 has 13 residues. V dropped 6 bases and J dropped 0 bases, with 8 bases sitting between them. CDR3 DNA sequence: TGTGCCAGCAGCCCCCGGGTGAACACTGAAGCTTTCTTT. It yields the protein CASSPRVNTEAFF.

The chain links TRBV2 to TRBJ1-3; D may be TRBD1 (6 bases). Trimming removed 0 bases at V and 2 bases at J, with 8 bases between. The CDR3 covers 15 residues. Germline V gives CDR1 SNHLY, CDR2 FYNNEI. The CDR3 loop reads CASSEAQGPGNTIYF. CDR3 DNA: TGTGCCAGCAGTGAAGCGCAGGGGCCTGGAAACACCATATATTTT.

The gene calls are TRBV9 and TRBJ1-6; D is uncertain. CDR1 and CDR2 from the germline V gene are SGDLS and YYNGEE. V was shortened by 3 bases and J by 4 bases, with 8 bases between the two germline ends. There are 14 residues in the CDR3. CDR3 nucleotides: TGTGCCAGCAGCGCAGGCCAATATAATTCACCCCTCCACTTT. Its translation is CASSAGQYNSPLHF.

This clone was observed once. CDR3 region: CASSPPGWEADTQYF. As DNA, the CDR3 is TGTGCCAGCTCACCACCTGGGTGGGAGGCAGATACGCAGTATTTT. V usage is TRBV18 and J usage is TRBJ2-3, with D possibly TRBD2 on 6 matching bases. Germline V lookup: CDR1 KGHSH, CDR2 LQKENI. CDR3 size: 15 residues. The V end was cut by 0 bases, the J end by 4 bases, with 11 bases between.

CDR3 nucleotide sequence: TGTGCCAGCAGCTCCGACAGGGAAGCCAAAAACATTCAGTACTTC. Translation: CASSSDREAKNIQYF. This chain links TRBV7-9 with TRBJ2-4; TRBD1 aligns across 7 bases. CDR3 length equals 15 residues. The trim removed 4 bases at V and 0 bases at J, leaving 3 bases unmatched. Germline CDR1 and CDR2: SEHNR and FQNEAQ (reference sequence). Full variable domain (rest looked up from reference TRBV7-9 and TRBJ2-4): DTGVSQNPRHKITKRGQNVTFRCDPISEHNRLYWYRQTLGQGPEFLTYFQNEAQLEKSRLLSDRFSAERPKGSFSTLEIQRTEQGDSAMYLCASSSDREAKNIQYFGAGTRLSVL.

The chain joins TRBV2 to TRBJ2-3; TRBD2 matches at 11 bases. The germline V gene encodes CDR1 SNHLY and CDR2 FYNNEI. The CDR3 has 16 amino acids. V trimming: 3 bases; J trimming: 5 bases; junction bases outside the gene matches: 7. The CDR3 DNA is TGTGCCAGCAGTGACGCTACTAGCGGGGGTGTAGATACGCAGTATTTT. Its protein is CASSDATSGGVDTQYF.

In this sample, this clone turned up once. This chain joins TRBV5-1 and TRBJ2-7; 12 bases are a match to TRBD2. Germline V gives CDR1 SGHRS, CDR2 YFSETQ. The V gene end was trimmed by 7 bases and the J gene end by 3 bases; junction bases not matched to a gene: 8. The CDR3 extends over 15 amino acids. The chain's CDR3 is CASRLAGELFYEQYF. The CDR3 DNA sequence: TGCGCCAGCCGACTAGCGGGGGAACTCTTCTACGAGCAGTACTTC. Filled out from reference TRBV5-1 and TRBJ2-7, the complete variable domain reads KAGVTQTPRYLIKTRGQQVTLSCSPISGHRSVSWYQQTPGQGLQFLFEYFSETQRNKGNFPGRFSGRQFSNSRSEMNVSTLELGDSALYLCASRLAGELFYEQYFGPGTRLTVT.

This clone was seen only once. The V gene is TRBV6-5, the J gene TRBJ1-5; TRBD1 agrees at 8 bases. The germline gives CDR1 MNHEY, CDR2 SVGAGI. The CDR3 extends over 15 amino acids. Trimming took 0 bases from V and 7 from J; bases not matched to a gene: 5. The CDR3: CASSYSGQGGQPQHF. CDR3 coding DNA: TGTGCCAGCAGTTACTCTGGACAGGGAGGACAGCCCCAGCATTTT.

The chain recombines TRBV10-3 with TRBJ2-3; 13 bases are a match to TRBD2. Germline assignment: CDR1 ENHRY and CDR2 SYGVKD. Trimming at V came to 2 bases and at J to 3 bases, leaving 8 bases not matched to a gene. The CDR3 is 18 amino acids. The CDR3 nucleotides are TGTGCCATCAGTGAGCCCCGACTAGCGGGGGGCCTGACAGATACGCAGTATTTT. Its translation: CAISEPRLAGGLTDTQYF.

The V call is TRBV7-9, the J call TRBJ2-4, with a possible D match to TRBD2 (5 bases). Germline CDR1 reads SEHNR; CDR2 reads FQNEAQ (reference sequence). The CDR3 contains 16 residues. The V end lost 5 bases, the J end lost 0 bases, and 14 bases lay between the germline ends. The DNA of the CDR3 is TGTGCCAGCAGCCCCCCCCCAGGACTAGCCAAAAACATTCAGTACTTC. Translation: CASSPPPGLAKNIQYF.

The chain uses TRBV10-3 and TRBJ2-3; no clear D gene. Germline V CDR1 and CDR2: ENHRY, SYGVKD. V was trimmed by 4 bases and J by 2 bases, leaving 4 bases between them. There are 12 residues in the CDR3. The CDR3, as DNA: TGTGCCATCAGTGGCGACACAGATACGCAGTATTTT. This encodes CAISGDTDTQYF.

This clone was seen a single time. This chain uses TRBV15 with TRBJ2-7, with 12 bases fitting TRBD2. The J segment lost 2 bases and the V segment lost 1 base, leaving 9 bases of the junction unmatched. Germline V gives CDR1 LNHNV, CDR2 YYDKDF (reference sequence). This CDR3 contains 18 residues. CDR3 nucleotides: TGTGCCACCAGCAGAGGATTACTAGCGGGGGGCCCAACCTACGAGCAGTACTTC. Translating it yields CATSRGLLAGGPTYEQYF.

This rearrangement joins TRBV5-1 to TRBJ1-4, with a weak D call TRBD1 (6 bases). Germline CDR1 and CDR2: SGHRS and YFSETQ. The CDR3 contains 14 residues. The V end was cut by 1 base, the J end by 5 bases, with 9 bases between. The DNA of the CDR3 is TGCGCCAGCAGCTTGCCGGACAGAAATGAAAAACTGTTTTTT. Its protein product is CASSLPDRNEKLFF. The variable domain in full, completed from reference TRBV5-1 and TRBJ1-4, reads KAGVTQTPRYLIKTRGQQVTLSCSPISGHRSVSWYQQTPGQGLQFLFEYFSETQRNKGNFPGRFSGRQFSNSRSEMNVSTLELGDSALYLCASSLPDRNEKLFFGSGTQLSVL.

In DNA, the CDR3 is TGTGCCAGCAGCTCTCAGTATAGCAATCAGCCCCAGCATTTT. Translation gives CASSSQYSNQPQHF. The chain recombines TRBV7-9 with TRBJ1-5; D gene unclear. This CDR3 spans 14 amino acids. V lost 4 bases, J lost 0 bases, and 7 bases lay in between. In germline, CDR1 is SEHNR, CDR2 FQNEAQ (reference sequence). Drawing the rest from reference TRBV7-9 and TRBJ1-5, the complete variable domain is DTGVSQNPRHKITKRGQNVTFRCDPISEHNRLYWYRQTLGQGPEFLTYFQNEAQLEKSRLLSDRFSAERPKGSFSTLEIQRTEQGDSAMYLCASSSQYSNQPQHFGDGTRLSIL.

The chain uses TRBV12-3 or TRBV12-4 and TRBJ2-5; 7 positions match TRBD2. V was clipped by 6 bases and J by 2 bases; unmatched bases: 3. The CDR3 runs to 13 residues. CDR3 sequence (DNA): TGTGCCAGCAGCAGCGGGACGCAAGAGACCCAGTACTTC. It specifies CASSSGTQETQYF.

The chain is built from TRBV13 and TRBJ2-4, with 12 bases matching TRBD2. V dropped 4 bases and J dropped 4; count of bases not matched to a gene: 11. Germline V gene lookup returns CDR1 PRHDT and CDR2 FYEKMQ (reference sequence). This CDR3 region has 18 residues. The CDR3 sequence: CASSSATASGGGKNIQYF. In DNA, the CDR3 is TGTGCCAGCAGCTCCGCTACAGCTAGCGGGGGGGGAAAAAACATTCAGTACTTC.

The chain couples TRBV24-1 to TRBJ2-7, with a possible D match to TRBD1 (5 bases). Germline lookup yields CDR1 KGHDR and CDR2 SFDVKD. Trimming pared 7 bases from V and 13 bases from J, leaving 16 bases between. This CDR3 spans 11 amino acids. In nucleotides, the CDR3 is TGTGCCACCAGAGGGGCAGGGTCGTTTTACTTC. Amino acids: CATRGAGSFYF.